The rows below give T cell receptor beta chains drawn from one sample of a study of beta chain features in type 1 diabetes. The table came from immunoSEQ multiplex PCR; TCRdb's copy has only in-frame clones and leaves some out. Among under 850,000 clones listed, roughly 12% were seen once. Sequences were obtained from naive CD4+ T cells from blood. The receptors were sampled from a young man with type 1 diabetes. The conserved cysteine and the conserved F or W are not part of the CDR3 here. Fields, in order: J gene, D gene, V gene, CDR3 protein. The D gene is left open where the match is weak.

j_call: TRBJ1-2; d_call: .; v_call: TRBV2; cdr3_aa: ATGAVGRATGGYT
j_call: TRBJ1-4; d_call: TRBD1; v_call: TRBV5-1; cdr3_aa: ASSSVTGGNEKLF
j_call: TRBJ1-2; d_call: TRBD1; v_call: TRBV28; cdr3_aa: ASRTRTGDYGYT
j_call: TRBJ1-5; d_call: TRBD1; v_call: TRBV19; cdr3_aa: ASTDRVGNQPQH
j_call: TRBJ2-6; d_call: .; v_call: TRBV28; cdr3_aa: ASSPGEAGANVLT
j_call: TRBJ2-7; d_call: .; v_call: TRBV5-1; cdr3_aa: ASSPPEAGDYEQY
j_call: TRBJ2-5; d_call: TRBD1; v_call: TRBV18; cdr3_aa: ASSPLDRGGETQY
j_call: TRBJ1-1; d_call: .; v_call: TRBV2; cdr3_aa: ASSEEAGGEAF
j_call: TRBJ1-2; d_call: .; v_call: TRBV19; cdr3_aa: ASSIDAQWRGSDGYT
j_call: TRBJ2-3; d_call: .; v_call: TRBV14; cdr3_aa: ASSQEIAVTSTDTQY
j_call: TRBJ2-3; d_call: TRBD2; v_call: TRBV7-9; cdr3_aa: ASSSFGLAVRTDTQY
j_call: TRBJ2-4; d_call: .; v_call: TRBV4-1; cdr3_aa: ASSQDQDRNIQY
j_call: TRBJ1-5; d_call: .; v_call: TRBV25-1; cdr3_aa: ASSVSGNQPQH
j_call: TRBJ2-3; d_call: TRBD2; v_call: TRBV7-9; cdr3_aa: ASSLAGGSTDTQY
j_call: TRBJ2-3; d_call: .; v_call: TRBV10-3; cdr3_aa: AISAGVGTDTQY
j_call: TRBJ2-1; d_call: TRBD2; v_call: TRBV2; cdr3_aa: ASIAGGPFTYNEQF